The 2 T cell receptor beta chains given below trace back to one sample, sequenced in a study of cytomegalovirus exposure and HLA in healthy donors (dated by TCRdb to 2016 to 2017). The library was generated by the immunoSEQ multiplex PCR assay. For the multiplex PCR, a mixture combining 60 forward primers for TCR Vbeta segments and 13 reverse primers for TCR Jbeta segments was used. TCRdb provides this immuneACCESS table in a form limited to in-frame rearrangements. Some clones are lacking; in checked studies, under half of them reflect an unresolved V gene, and why the rest are absent is not known. The sample table holds approximately 170,000 clones, of which over 70% were seen once. Around 7% of the sample belongs to the ten largest clones. The sequenced sample consisted of PBMCs. The source is a woman between 40 and 55 years old in good health and CMV-seropositive.

The V and J genes are TRBV4-1 and TRBJ1-5, with D tentatively TRBD1 (5 bases). This CDR3 is 13 amino acids long. CDR1 is MGHRA and CDR2 is YSYEKL in the germline V gene. Trimming took off 5 bases at V and 7 bases at J, with 12 bases between the two ends. The CDR3 nucleotides read TGCGCCAGCAGCATCAGGAGGGACCAGCCCCAGCATTTT. Encoded protein: CASSIRRDQPQHF.

This sequence joins TRBV30 and TRBJ1-1; the D is unclear. In germline, CDR1 is GTSNPN, CDR2 SVGIG (reference sequence). The length of the CDR3 is 15 residues. The V end lost 0 bases, the J end lost 6 bases, and 17 bases lay between the germline ends. The CDR3: CAWSVGWGVFSEAFF. CDR3 in DNA: TGTGCCTGGAGTGTAGGGTGGGGAGTTTTTTCTGAAGCTTTCTTT.